This entry lists 20 T cell receptor beta chains sequenced from one sample in a study of control samples from healthy donors and cancer patients. Sequencing was performed with immunoSEQ multiplex PCR; in TCRdb, only in-frame clones are kept and a portion is missing. The repertoire holds approximately 100,000 clones, with over 85% as singletons. Sequenced input: blood. These TCRs come from a human donor in good health. The donor label of this sample is uncertain.

This chain uses TRBV5-4 with TRBJ1-1; possibly TRBD1 for D (5 bases). V was clipped by 4 bases and J by 2 bases, with 9 bases between them. Germline V CDR1 and CDR2: SGHNT, YYREEE (reference sequence). There are 13 residues in the CDR3. The CDR3 is CASSPGGNTEAFF. The CDR3 nucleotides are TGTGCCAGCAGCCCCGGGGGAAACACTGAAGCTTTCTTT.

The chain recombines TRBV11-3 with TRBJ2-1, with 7 bases lining up with TRBD1. The CDR3 runs to 14 residues. Germline V CDR1 and CDR2: SGHNT, YENEEA. Losses at the gene ends were 1 base for V and 4 bases for J; bases not matched to a gene: 1. CDR3 nucleotides: TGTGCCAGCAGCTTAGCGGGACAGTACAATGAGCAGTTCTTC. This codes for CASSLAGQYNEQFF.

The chain uses TRBV5-4 and TRBJ2-5, with 14 bases matching TRBD2. Germline V gene data show CDR1 as SGHNT and CDR2 as YYREEE (reference sequence). J gave up 5 bases and V 3 bases, and 3 bases lay outside the gene matches. The CDR3 extends over 15 amino acids. The CDR3 bases are TGTGCCAGCAGCTCGGGACTAGCGGGGGTTGAGACCCAGTACTTC. It yields the protein CASSSGLAGVETQYF.

This clone has just one count. The chain joins TRBV30 to TRBJ1-5; D is undetermined. The germline gives CDR1 GTSNPN, CDR2 SVGIG (reference sequence). V was shortened by 5 bases and J by 4 bases, with 12 bases between the two germline ends. This CDR3 comprises 13 residues. The CDR3 region is CAWSAQANQPQHF. The CDR3 bases are TGTGCCTGGTCGGCTCAGGCGAATCAGCCCCAGCATTTT.

The rearrangement uses TRBV18 and TRBJ2-5, with D unclear. Trimming removed 4 bases at V and 4 bases at J, with 7 bases between. The CDR3 is made up of 12 amino acids. Germline CDR1 and CDR2: KGHSH and LQKENI. The CDR3 sequence is CASSQDRETQYF. The CDR3 coding sequence is TGTGCCAGCTCACAGGATCGAGAGACCCAGTACTTC.

This clone was seen only once. The rearrangement uses TRBV24-1 and TRBJ1-5; unclear D gene. V lost 6 bases, J lost 7 bases, and 9 bases lay in between. Germline CDR1 and CDR2: KGHDR and SFDVKD. There are 12 residues in the CDR3. The CDR3 nucleotides read TGTGCCACCAGTCTGGGAAGGCAGCCCCAGCATTTT. It translates to CATSLGRQPQHF.

The chain couples TRBV11-2 to TRBJ1-2, with 7 bases aligning to TRBD1. This CDR3 is built from 17 residues. Germline V gene lookup returns CDR1 SGHAT and CDR2 FQNNGV. V was clipped by 5 bases and J by 4 bases; unmatched bases: 16. CDR3 coding DNA: TGTGCCAGCAGCCCCCACCGACAGGGCGGAAGGTCCTATGGCTACACCTTC. Protein product: CASSPHRQGGRSYGYTF.

The rearrangement uses TRBV5-4 and TRBJ2-3, with TRBD2 identical over 10 bases. The CDR3 is made up of 15 amino acids. V lost 4 bases, J lost 4 bases, and 6 bases stayed unmatched. Germline lookup yields CDR1 SGHNT and CDR2 YYREEE (reference sequence). CDR3 sequence: CASSRAGGIADTQYF. CDR3 DNA: TGTGCCAGCAGCCGAGCGGGGGGGATCGCAGATACGCAGTATTTT.

This chain links TRBV5-8 with TRBJ2-2; 7 nucleotides line up with TRBD2. This CDR3 has 15 amino acids. In germline, CDR1 is SGHTS, CDR2 YDEGEE. V gave up 3 bases and J gave up 3 bases; unmatched junction bases: 5. The CDR3 DNA follows: TGTGCCAGCAGCTCTACTAGCGTATACACCGGGGAGCTGTTTTTT. This codes for CASSSTSVYTGELFF.

The J gene is TRBJ2-5, the V gene TRBV5-6; 11 nucleotides agree with TRBD2. With V trimmed by 1 base and J by 4 bases, 3 bases remained unmatched. Per the germline V gene, CDR1 is SGHDT and CDR2 is YYEEEE. The CDR3 has 15 residues. The CDR3, as DNA: TGTGCCAGCAGCTTGTCCCTAGCGGGGGGAGAGACCCAGTACTTC. It yields the protein CASSLSLAGGETQYF.

The genes are TRBV7-6 and TRBJ1-4; no definite D call. Germline-derived CDR1 and CDR2 are SGHVS and FNYEAQ. The CDR3 contains 19 residues. Between the trimmed V and J ends, which lost 2 bases and 0 bases, there was a span of 19 bases. CDR3 nucleotide sequence: TGTGCCAGCAGCTTAAGAGCTTTAGGAAGCTCCTCAACTAATGAAAAACTGTTTTTT. Translated, it gives CASSLRALGSSSTNEKLFF.

The chain is built from TRBV5-6 and TRBJ2-1; 9 bases agree with TRBD1. CDR3 size: 15 residues. Germline CDR1 is SGHDT and CDR2 is YYEEEE. V lost 6 bases, J lost 3 bases, and 7 bases stayed unmatched. CDR3 DNA: TGTGCCAGCACCATGGGACAGGGTGACTACAATGAGCAGTTCTTC. Translation gives CASTMGQGDYNEQFF.

This chain uses TRBV12-5 with TRBJ1-2; possibly TRBD1 for D (6 bases). Per germline, CDR1 LGHNT and CDR2 FRNRAP. V dropped 5 bases and J dropped 4 bases, with 14 bases sitting between them. The CDR3 is made up of 14 amino acids. The chain's CDR3 is CASGTHGTIYGYTF. CDR3 DNA: TGTGCTAGTGGTACCCACGGGACAATCTATGGCTACACCTTC.

This chain connects TRBV28 to TRBJ1-2, with D perhaps TRBD1 (5 bases). Germline-derived CDR1 and CDR2 are MDHEN and SYDVKM. CDR3 length: 14 amino acids. V lost 8 bases, J lost 4 bases, and 17 bases lay in between. The CDR3 loop reads CASGEAREGYGYTF. DNA for the CDR3: TGTGCCAGCGGGGAGGCCAGGGAGGGCTATGGCTACACCTTC.

The chain recombines TRBV29-1 with TRBJ1-1, with D unclear. Germline CDR1 SQVTM, CDR2 ANQGSEA. The CDR3 has 14 residues. The V end lost 6 bases, the J end lost 1 base, and 15 bases lay between the germline ends. The CDR3 nucleotides read TGCAGCGTCCTGAGCGGACGAAAGAACACTGAAGCTTTCTTT. As protein: CSVLSGRKNTEAFF.

The J gene is TRBJ2-1, the V gene TRBV5-1, with 7 positions matching TRBD1. There are 15 residues in the CDR3. Losses at the gene ends were 4 bases for V and 5 bases for J; bases not matched to a gene: 9. Looked up from germline, CDR1 is SGHRS and CDR2 is YFSETQ. This CDR3 is CASSSKGTDHNEQFF. CDR3 DNA: TGCGCCAGCAGCAGCAAGGGGACAGACCACAATGAGCAGTTCTTC.

The genes are TRBV21-1 and TRBJ1-6. TRBV21-1 is an annotated pseudogene. The CDR3 runs 11 residues. CDR3 protein: CASRINSPLHF. The DNA of the CDR3 is TGTGCCAGCAGGATTAATTCACCCCTCCACTTT.

The rearrangement joins TRBV6-5 to TRBJ2-1, with D unresolved. Trimming left V 5 bases short and J 2 bases short, with 13 bases between. The CDR3 is 15 residues long. Germline CDR1 and CDR2: MNHEY and SVGAGI. The CDR3 region is CASSLEDGTYNEQFF. As DNA, the CDR3 is TGTGCCAGCAGTCTTGAGGACGGAACCTACAATGAGCAGTTCTTC.

The chain combines TRBV29-1 with TRBJ2-5; D ambiguous. Trimming pared 4 bases from V and 4 bases from J, leaving 7 bases between. This CDR3 is built from 11 residues. Germline values: CDR1 SQVTM, CDR2 ANQGSEA. The CDR3, as DNA: TGCAGCGTTGGTGTTGCAGAGACCCAGTACTTC. Amino acid sequence: CSVGVAETQYF.

The chain recombines TRBV24-1 with TRBJ1-2; D ambiguous. V dropped 7 bases and J dropped 6 bases, with 8 bases sitting between them. The CDR3 spans 11 residues. Germline-derived CDR1 and CDR2 are KGHDR and SFDVKD. The CDR3 DNA reads as TGTGCCACCAGGGGTATCGATGGCTACACCTTC. It codes for CATRGIDGYTF.